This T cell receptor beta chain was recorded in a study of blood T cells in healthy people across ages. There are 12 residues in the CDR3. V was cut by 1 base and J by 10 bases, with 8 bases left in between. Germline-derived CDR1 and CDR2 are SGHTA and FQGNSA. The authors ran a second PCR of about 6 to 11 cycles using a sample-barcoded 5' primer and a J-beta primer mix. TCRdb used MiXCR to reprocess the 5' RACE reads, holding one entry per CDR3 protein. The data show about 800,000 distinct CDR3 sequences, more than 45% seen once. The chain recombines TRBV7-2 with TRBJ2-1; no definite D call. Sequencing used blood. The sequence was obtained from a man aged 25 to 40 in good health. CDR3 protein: CASSLVYSEQFF. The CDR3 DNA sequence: TGTGCCAGCAGCTTAGTTTATTCGGAGCAGTTCTTC.